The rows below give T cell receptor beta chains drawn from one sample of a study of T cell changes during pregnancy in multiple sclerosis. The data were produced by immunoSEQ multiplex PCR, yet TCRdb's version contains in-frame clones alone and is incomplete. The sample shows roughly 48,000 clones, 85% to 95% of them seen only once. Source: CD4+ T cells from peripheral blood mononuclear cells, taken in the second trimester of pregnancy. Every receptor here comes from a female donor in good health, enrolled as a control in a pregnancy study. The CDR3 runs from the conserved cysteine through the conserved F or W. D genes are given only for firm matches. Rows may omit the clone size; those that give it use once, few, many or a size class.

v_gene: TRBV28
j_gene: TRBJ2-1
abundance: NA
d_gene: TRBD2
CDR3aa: CASRPGTRSYNEQFF
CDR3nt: TGTGCCAGCAGACCCGGGACTAGATCCTACAATGAGCAGTTCTTC

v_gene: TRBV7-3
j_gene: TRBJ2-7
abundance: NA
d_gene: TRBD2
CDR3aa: CASSLFASGGYEQYF
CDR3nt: TGTGCCAGCAGCTTATTCGCTAGCGGGGGATACGAGCAGTACTTC

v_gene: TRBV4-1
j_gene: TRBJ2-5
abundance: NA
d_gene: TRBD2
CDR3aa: CASSLRTSGLETQYF
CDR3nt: TGCGCCAGCAGCCTCCGGACTAGCGGGTTAGAGACCCAGTACTTC

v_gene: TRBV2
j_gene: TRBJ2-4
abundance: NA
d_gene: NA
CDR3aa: CASREADLNIQYF
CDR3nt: TGTGCCAGCAGAGAAGCTGACTTAAACATTCAGTACTTC

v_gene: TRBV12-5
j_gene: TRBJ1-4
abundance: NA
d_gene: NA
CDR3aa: CASGLGEATNEKLFF
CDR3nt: TGTGCTAGTGGTTTGGGGGAGGCGACTAATGAAAAACTGTTTTTT

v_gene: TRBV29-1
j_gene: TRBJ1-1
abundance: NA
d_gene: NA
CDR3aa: CSVVLSTEAFF
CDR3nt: TGCAGCGTTGTATTGAGCACTGAAGCTTTCTTT

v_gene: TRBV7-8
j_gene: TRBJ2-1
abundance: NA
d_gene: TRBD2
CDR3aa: CASNPRWAGEYNEQFF
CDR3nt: TGTGCCAGCAACCCCCGGTGGGCGGGAGAGTACAATGAGCAGTTCTTC

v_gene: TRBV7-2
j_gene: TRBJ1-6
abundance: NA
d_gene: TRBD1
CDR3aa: CASSSLGQTNSPLHF
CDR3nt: TGTGCCAGCAGCTCGCTGGGACAGACTAATTCACCCCTCCACTTT

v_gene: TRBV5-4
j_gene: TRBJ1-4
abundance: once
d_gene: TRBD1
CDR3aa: CASSSRQGPNEKLFF
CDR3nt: TGTGCCAGCAGCTCCAGACAGGGACCTAATGAAAAACTGTTTTTT

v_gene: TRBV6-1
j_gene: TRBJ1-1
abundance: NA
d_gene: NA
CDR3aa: CASSLEVVNTEAFF
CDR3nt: TGTGCCAGCAGTCTAGAGGTGGTCAACACTGAAGCTTTCTTT

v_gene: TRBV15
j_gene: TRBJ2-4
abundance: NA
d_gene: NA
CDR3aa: CATSREKYGDIQYF
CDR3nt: TGTGCCACCAGCAGAGAAAAGTACGGAGACATTCAGTACTTC

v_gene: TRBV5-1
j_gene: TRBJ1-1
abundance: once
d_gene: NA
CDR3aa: CASGGGLDTEAFF
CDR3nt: TGCGCCAGCGGCGGGGGGTTGGACACTGAAGCTTTCTTT

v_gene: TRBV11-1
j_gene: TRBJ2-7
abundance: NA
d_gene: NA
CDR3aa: CASSQVGGIYEQYF
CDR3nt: TGTGCCAGCAGCCAGGTAGGAGGTATCTACGAGCAGTACTTC

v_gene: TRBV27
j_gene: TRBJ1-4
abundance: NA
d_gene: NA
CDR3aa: CASRTGLGEKLFF
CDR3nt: TGTGCCAGCAGAACGGGACTTGGGGAAAAACTGTTTTTT

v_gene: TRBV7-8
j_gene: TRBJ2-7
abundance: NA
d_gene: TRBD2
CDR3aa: CASSLRLAYYEQYF
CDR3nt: TGTGCCAGCAGCTTACGACTAGCTTACTACGAGCAGTACTTC

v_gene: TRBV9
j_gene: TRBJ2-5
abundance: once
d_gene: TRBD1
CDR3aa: CASSPRDRGMETQYF
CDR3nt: TGTGCCAGCAGCCCCCGGGACAGGGGGATGGAGACCCAGTACTTC

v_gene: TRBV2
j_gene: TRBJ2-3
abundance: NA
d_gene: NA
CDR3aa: CASSEQGADTQYF
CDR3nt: TGTGCCAGCAGTGAACAGGGCGCAGATACGCAGTATTTT

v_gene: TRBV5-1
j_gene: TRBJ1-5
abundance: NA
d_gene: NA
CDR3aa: CASSLGRRGDVQHF
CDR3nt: TGCGCCAGCAGCTTGGGCAGACGGGGGGATGTCCAGCATTTT

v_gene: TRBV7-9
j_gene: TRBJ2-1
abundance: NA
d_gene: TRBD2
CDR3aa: CASSLWVAGDLNEQFF
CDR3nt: TGTGCCAGCAGCTTATGGGTAGCGGGAGATCTCAATGAGCAGTTCTTC

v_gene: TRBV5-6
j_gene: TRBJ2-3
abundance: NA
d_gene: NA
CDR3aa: CASSLVWGLLRDTQYF
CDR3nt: TGTGCCAGCAGCTTGGTATGGGGCCTCCTCCGAGATACGCAGTATTTT

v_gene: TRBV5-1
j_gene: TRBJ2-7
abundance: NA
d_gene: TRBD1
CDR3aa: CASSLQGADEQYF
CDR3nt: TGCGCCAGCAGCCTGCAGGGGGCAGACGAGCAGTACTTC

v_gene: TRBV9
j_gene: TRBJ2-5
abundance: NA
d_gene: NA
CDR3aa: CASSVELAQETQYF
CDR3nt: TGTGCCAGCAGCGTAGAACTAGCCCAAGAGACCCAGTACTTC

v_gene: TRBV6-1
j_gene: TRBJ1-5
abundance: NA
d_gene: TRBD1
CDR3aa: CASRATGNQPQHF
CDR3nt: TGTGCCAGCAGGGCGACAGGGAACCAGCCCCAGCATTTT

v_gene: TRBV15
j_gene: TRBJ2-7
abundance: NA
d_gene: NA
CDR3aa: CATSRDISYEQYF
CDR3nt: TGTGCCACCAGCAGGGACATATCCTACGAGCAGTACTTC

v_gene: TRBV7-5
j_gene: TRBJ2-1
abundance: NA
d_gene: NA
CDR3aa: CARSLGRGPGDEQFF
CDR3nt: TGTGCCAGAAGCTTAGGTAGAGGGCCGGGGGATGAGCAGTTCTTC

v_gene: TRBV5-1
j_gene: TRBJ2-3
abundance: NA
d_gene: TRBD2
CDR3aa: CASSSYPPGLAGGVSTDTQYF
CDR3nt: TGCGCCAGCAGCTCCTACCCTCCGGGACTAGCGGGAGGGGTTAGCACAGATACGCAGTATTTT

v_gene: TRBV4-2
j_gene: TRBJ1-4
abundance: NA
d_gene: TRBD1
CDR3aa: CASSHVGQENEKLFF
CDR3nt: TGTGCCAGCAGCCACGTGGGACAGGAGAATGAAAAACTGTTTTTT

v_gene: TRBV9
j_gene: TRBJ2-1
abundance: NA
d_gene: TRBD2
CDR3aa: CASSVPLAGDEQFF
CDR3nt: TGTGCCAGCAGCGTTCCACTAGCGGGCGATGAGCAGTTCTTC

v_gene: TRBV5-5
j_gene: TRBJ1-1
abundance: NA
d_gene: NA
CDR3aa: CASSPGPGLGTEAFF
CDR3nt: TGTGCCAGCAGCCCCGGGCCGGGATTGGGCACTGAAGCTTTCTTT

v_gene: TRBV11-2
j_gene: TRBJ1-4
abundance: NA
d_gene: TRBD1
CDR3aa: CASSLGFRGSNEKLFF
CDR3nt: TGTGCCAGCAGCCTAGGGTTCAGGGGGAGTAATGAAAAACTGTTTTTT

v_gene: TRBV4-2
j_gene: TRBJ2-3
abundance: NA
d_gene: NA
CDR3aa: CASSHRDSTDTQYF
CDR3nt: TGTGCCAGCAGCCACCGGGACTCCACAGATACGCAGTATTTT

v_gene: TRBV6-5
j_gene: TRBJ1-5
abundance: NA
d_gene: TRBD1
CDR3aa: CASRQGAQPQHF
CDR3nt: TGTGCCAGCAGGCAGGGGGCTCAGCCCCAGCATTTT

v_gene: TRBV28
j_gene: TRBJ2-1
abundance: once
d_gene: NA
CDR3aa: CASSFLRGLEFF
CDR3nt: TGTGCCAGCAGTTTTCTAAGAGGGCTTGAGTTCTTC

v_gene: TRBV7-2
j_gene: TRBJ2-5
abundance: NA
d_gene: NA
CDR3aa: CASSFGILETQYF
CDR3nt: TGTGCCAGCAGCTTCGGGATACTGGAGACCCAGTACTTC

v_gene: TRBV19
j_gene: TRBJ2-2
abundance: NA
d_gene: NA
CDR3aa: CASTSTGRGATGELFF
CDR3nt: TGTGCCAGCACCTCCACGGGCAGGGGTGCGACCGGGGAGCTGTTTTTT

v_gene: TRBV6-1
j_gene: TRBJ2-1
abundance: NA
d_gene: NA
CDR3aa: CASSEAGALDNEQFF
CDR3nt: TGTGCCAGCAGTGAAGCGGGGGCCCTTGACAATGAGCAGTTCTTC

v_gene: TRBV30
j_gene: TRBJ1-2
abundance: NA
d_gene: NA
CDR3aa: CAWSVNGNYGYTF
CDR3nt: TGTGCCTGGAGTGTAAATGGCAACTATGGCTACACCTTC

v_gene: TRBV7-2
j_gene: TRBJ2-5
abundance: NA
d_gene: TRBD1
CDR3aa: CASSSNRGQETQYF
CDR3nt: TGTGCCAGCAGCTCCAACAGGGGGCAAGAGACCCAGTACTTC

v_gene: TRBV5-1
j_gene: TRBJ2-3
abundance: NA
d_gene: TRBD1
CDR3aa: CASTRDRTQDTQYF
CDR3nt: TGCGCCAGCACCCGGGACAGGACCCAAGATACGCAGTATTTT

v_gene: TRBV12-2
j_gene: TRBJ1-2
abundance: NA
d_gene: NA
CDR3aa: CASRLIMGTGSGYTF
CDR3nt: TGTGCAAGTCGCTTGATTATGGGGACAGGGTCGGGCTACACCTTC

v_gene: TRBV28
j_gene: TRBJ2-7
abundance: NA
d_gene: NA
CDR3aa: CASQDQGKGSYEQYF
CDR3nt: TGTGCCAGCCAGGACCAGGGAAAGGGCTCCTACGAGCAGTACTTC

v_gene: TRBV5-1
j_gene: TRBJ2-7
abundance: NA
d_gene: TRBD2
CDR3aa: CASSHGTSSYYEQYF
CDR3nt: TGCGCCAGCAGCCACGGGACTAGCAGTTATTACGAGCAGTACTTC

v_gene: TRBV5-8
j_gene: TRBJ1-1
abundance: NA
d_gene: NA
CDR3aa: CAGSRGSEAFF
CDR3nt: TGTGCCGGCTCCAGGGGTTCTGAAGCTTTCTTT

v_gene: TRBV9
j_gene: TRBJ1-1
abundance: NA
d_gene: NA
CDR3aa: CASSVATGGAEAFF
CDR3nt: TGTGCCAGCAGCGTAGCTACCGGGGGAGCTGAAGCTTTCTTT

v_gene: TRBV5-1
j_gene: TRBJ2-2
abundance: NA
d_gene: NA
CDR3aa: CASTTGEGTGELFF
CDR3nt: TGCGCCAGCACCACCGGGGAAGGCACCGGGGAGCTGTTTTTT

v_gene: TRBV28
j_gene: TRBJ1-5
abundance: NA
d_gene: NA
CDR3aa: CASEGGRQPQHF
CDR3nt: TGTGCCAGCGAGGGCGGACGTCAGCCCCAGCATTTT

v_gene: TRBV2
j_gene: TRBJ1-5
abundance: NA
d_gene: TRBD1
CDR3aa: CASSGQGNNQPQHF
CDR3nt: TGTGCCAGCAGTGGACAGGGGAATAATCAGCCCCAGCATTTT

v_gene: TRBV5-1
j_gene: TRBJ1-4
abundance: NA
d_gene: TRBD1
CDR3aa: CASSPGQVSGEKLFF
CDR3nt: TGCGCCAGCAGCCCCGGACAGGTTTCAGGTGAAAAACTGTTTTTT

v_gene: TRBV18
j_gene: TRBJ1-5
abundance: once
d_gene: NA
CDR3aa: CASSPDSSNQPQHF
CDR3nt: TGTGCCAGCTCACCCGACAGTAGCAATCAGCCCCAGCATTTT

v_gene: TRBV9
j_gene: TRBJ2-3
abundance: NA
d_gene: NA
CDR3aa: CASSVGAAGSQSDTQYF
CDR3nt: TGTGCCAGCAGCGTAGGGGCGGCCGGGAGTCAATCAGATACGCAGTATTTT

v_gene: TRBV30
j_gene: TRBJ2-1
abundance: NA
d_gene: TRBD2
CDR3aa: CAWSVLGLAGSSYNEQFF
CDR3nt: TGTGCCTGGAGTGTTCTTGGACTAGCGGGGAGCTCCTACAATGAGCAGTTCTTC

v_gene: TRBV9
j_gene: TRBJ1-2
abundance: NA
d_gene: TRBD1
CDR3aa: CASSDRGRYGYTF
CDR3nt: TGTGCCAGCAGTGACAGGGGTCGGTATGGCTACACCTTC

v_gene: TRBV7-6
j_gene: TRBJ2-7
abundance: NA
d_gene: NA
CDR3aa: CASSLAPPSTGIAYEQYF
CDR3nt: TGTGCCAGCAGCCTAGCCCCTCCATCGACAGGAATTGCCTACGAGCAGTACTTC

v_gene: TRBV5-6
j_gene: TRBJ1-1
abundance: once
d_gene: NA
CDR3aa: CASSLGGRGNTEAFF
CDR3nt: TGTGCCAGCAGCTTGGGGGGTAGGGGAAACACTGAAGCTTTCTTT

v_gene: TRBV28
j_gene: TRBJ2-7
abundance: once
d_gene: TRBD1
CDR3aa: CASSSTGGSYEQYF
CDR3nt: TGTGCCAGCAGTTCCACAGGGGGCTCCTACGAGCAGTACTTC